This T cell receptor beta chain is from a study of blood T cell repertoires in COVID-19. Clinical history reported by participants formed the basis on which cohorts were assigned. The CDR3 has 19 residues. CDR1 is SGHNT and CDR2 is YENEEA in the germline V gene. The V gene lost 0 bases and the J gene lost 3 bases, with 21 bases spanning the gap. Sequencing used immunoSEQ multiplex PCR; TCRdb keeps in-frame clones, though not all of them. The profile covers hundreds of thousands of clones, with around 88% appearing a single time and 3% to 4% taken by the ten largest. Sequences were obtained from PBMCs or T cells enriched from blood (not recorded which). The TCR originated in a woman between 35 and 50 years old with acute COVID-19. The chain recombines TRBV11-3 with TRBJ2-1; weak D call: TRBD2 (6 bases). CDR3 in DNA: TGTGCCAGCAGCTTAGATGGGAGAAGTGGGAGGCACATCTACAATGAGCAGTTCTTC. Protein sequence: CASSLDGRSGRHIYNEQFF.